This TCR beta chain was recovered during a study of cytomegalovirus exposure and HLA in healthy donors. Study outcomes and limitations: Researchers left out some V segments, among them TRBV6-2 and TRBV6-3, as indistinguishable. Reportedly, diagnosis of cytomegalovirus status by the classifier showed high specificity and sensitivity. Previous analysis showed most TCR beta V segments were productive about 90% or about 30% of the time.

The CDR3 covers 13 residues. Trimming shortened V by 4 bases and J by 6 bases, and 10 bases separated the two germline ends. The germline CDR1 and CDR2 sequences are SGHVS and FQNEAQ. It was with 60 Vbeta and 13 Jbeta primers that the PCR ran. The method was immunoSEQ multiplex PCR; TCRdb's version includes in-frame clones alone and lacks a portion of them. The sample carries roughly 110,000 clones, 82% recorded once. Healthy donors of bone marrow made up the group. This clone was seen only a few times. Its antigen is currently unknown. The genes are TRBV7-8 and TRBJ1-5, with D uncertain. This sequence was found in a man over 45 in good health and CMV-seronegative. Material for sequencing was PBMCs. Here the CDR3 reads CASSSNSRQPQHF. The CDR3 bases are TGTGCCAGCAGCTCAAACTCACGTCAGCCCCAGCATTTT.